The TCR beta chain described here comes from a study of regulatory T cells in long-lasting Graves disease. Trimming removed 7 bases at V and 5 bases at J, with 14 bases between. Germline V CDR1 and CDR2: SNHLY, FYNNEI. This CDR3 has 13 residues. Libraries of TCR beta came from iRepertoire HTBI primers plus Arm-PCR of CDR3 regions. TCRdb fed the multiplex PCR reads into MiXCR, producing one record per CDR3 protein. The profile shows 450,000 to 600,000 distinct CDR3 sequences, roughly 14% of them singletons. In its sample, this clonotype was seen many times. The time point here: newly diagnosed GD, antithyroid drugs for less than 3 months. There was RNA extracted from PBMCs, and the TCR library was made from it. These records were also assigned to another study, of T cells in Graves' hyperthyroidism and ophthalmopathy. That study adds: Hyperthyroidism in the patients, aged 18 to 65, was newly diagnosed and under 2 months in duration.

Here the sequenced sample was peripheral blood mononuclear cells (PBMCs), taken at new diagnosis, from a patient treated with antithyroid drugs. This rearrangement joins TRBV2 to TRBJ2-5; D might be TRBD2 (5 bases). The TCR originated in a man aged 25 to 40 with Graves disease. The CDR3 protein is CASKTDSVETQYF. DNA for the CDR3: TGTGCCAGCAAAACGGACTCGGTGGAGACCCAGTACTTC.